The present T cell receptor beta chain was sequenced within a study of shared clonotypes between healthy human individuals. This clone was recorded a few times. Trimming took 3 bases from V and 4 from J, leaving 9 bases between them. The CDR3 covers 13 residues. Germline V gene data show CDR1 as SNHLY and CDR2 as FYNNEI. Methods used by the authors: ImmunoSEQ only sent back junction sequences with no quality scores, so filtering was done differently. Measured with immunoSEQ multiplex PCR; TCRdb has only the in-frame clones, and not every one. Clone size and the V and J calls come from that table; the DNA yielded D and trimming. The repertoire includes about 79,000 clones, about 65% of them detected once, and under 65% sits in the top ten.

The J gene is TRBJ1-1, the V gene TRBV2; no reliable D call. The TCR sequence derives from a man aged 25 to 40 in good health. The source material was memory CD8+ T cells sorted from blood. Subset noted: CD45RO+ cells pooled with CCR7-negative TemRA cells. The CDR3 loop is CASSDQVGTEAFF. The CDR3 bases are TGTGCCAGCAGTGATCAGGTTGGCACTGAAGCTTTCTTT.